The clone carrying this T cell receptor beta chain has a count of ten or more. This may arise from a read error, as a much more abundant clone is one base away. This sample stems from a study of tumor-infiltrating lymphocytes in primary liver carcinoma. The CDR3 runs to 11 residues. CDR1 is MNHNY, CDR2 SVGAGI, per germline (reference sequence). With 500 to 650 ng total RNA as template and a constant-region primer, TCR beta cDNA was made. ARM-PCR, slightly modified, supplied the TCR beta libraries through three nested multiplex PCR rounds. Researchers ran the first two PCR rounds for 10 cycles each with TRBV1-TRBV30 forward primers and a C-beta reverse primer. Each CDR3 protein gets one entry after TCRdb re-called the multiplex PCR reads with MiXCR. The repertoire includes around 71,000 distinct CDR3 sequences, around 75% of them detected once, and about 13% sits in the top ten. Scientists recovered RNA and DNA together from roughly 18-30 mg of unsorted bulk tissue.

The sequence was collected from a woman aged 60-75 years with primary liver carcinoma and hepatitis B virus infection. The specimen was liver tumor tissue from sampling region 4. The subset denotes: tumor region T4, right-lateral pole. This chain joins TRBV6-6 and TRBJ1-1; TRBD1 might be the D (6 bases). CDR3: CASSREGEALF. Here the CDR3 DNA reads TGTGCCAGCTCTAGGGAGGGGGAAGCTCTCTTT.